This TCR beta chain was identified during a study of blood T cell repertoires in COVID-19. Study in general: Researchers got acute and convalescent COVID-19 samples from the United States, Italy and Spain.

V lost 5 bases and J lost 6, with 21 bases in between. The CDR3 covers 16 residues. Germline assignment: CDR1 MDHEN and CDR2 SYDVKM. As originally analysed: Using reference gene primer amplification, nucleated cell counts were estimated. Sequencing used immunoSEQ multiplex PCR; TCRdb keeps in-frame clones, though not all of them. For V, J and clone size, that table is used; D and trimming come from the DNA. The sample carries around 270,000 clones, 84% recorded once. Only one count was recorded for this clone. The sequence derives from a woman between 40 and 50 years old who had recovered from COVID-19. The genes are TRBV28 and TRBJ2-3, with D tentatively TRBD1 (6 bases). Input material: peripheral blood. The CDR3 region has the DNA TGTGCCAGCAGTCCGCTGGGGACACCTAGCCGGGATACGCAGTATTTT. This sequence encodes CASSPLGTPSRDTQYF.